The clone carrying this T cell receptor (beta chain) was seen many times. This specimen belongs to a study of T cells in Graves' hyperthyroidism and ophthalmopathy. Using RNA transcripts as the source, TCR beta CDR3 regions were amplified. Primed by the HTBI set, a first-round RT-PCR was run on the TCR CDR3. MiXCR, run by TCRdb on the multiplex PCR reads, gives a single entry per CDR3 protein. This table holds some 620,000 distinct CDR3 sequences, about 16% found once. Germline lookup yields CDR1 SGHTA and CDR2 FQGNSA. The V gene lost 0 bases and the J gene lost 7 bases, with 19 bases spanning the gap. CDR3 length: 16 residues. If no ophthalmopathy progression occurred within 18 months, Graves' hyperthyroidism was stable. From 8.5 to 10 ml of fresh peripheral blood, PBMCs were isolated.

The origin of this receptor is a woman between 25 and 40 years old with Graves' hyperthyroidism. Sequenced material: blood. V gene TRBV7-2 combines with J gene TRBJ2-7, with a possible D match to TRBD2 (6 bases). The CDR3 spells CASSLAGGGAGWEQYF. The CDR3 coding sequence is TGTGCCAGCAGCTTAGCTGGTGGAGGGGCAGGTTGGGAGCAGTACTTC.